One sample yielded the 22 T cell receptor beta chains listed below, sequenced in a study of blood T cell repertoires in COVID-19. Sequencing was performed with immunoSEQ multiplex PCR; in TCRdb, only in-frame clones are kept and a portion is missing. The profile shows about half a million clones, approximately 92% of them singletons. Sequenced material: peripheral blood. The source is a man younger than 30 with COVID-19, enrolled during active disease.

The chain uses TRBV7-9 and TRBJ2-1; 7 bases are shared with TRBD2. Germline CDR1 and CDR2: SEHNR and FQNEAQ (reference sequence). The CDR3 spans 16 residues. Trimming cost V 5 bases and J 4 bases; bases outside gene matches: 11. The CDR3 DNA is TGTGCCAGCAGCGCGACTGGGACTATCCGATACAATGAGCAGTTCTTC. Its translation is CASSATGTIRYNEQFF.

CDR3 sequence reads: CAWQLQGGSFNQPQHF. The CDR3, as DNA: TGTGCCTGGCAACTCCAGGGAGGTTCTTTCAATCAGCCCCAGCATTTT. The chain links TRBV30 to TRBJ1-5; possible D gene TRBD1, 5 bases. This CDR3 has 16 residues. V lost 5 bases, J lost 3 bases, and 20 bases lay in between. Germline CDR1 and CDR2: GTSNPN and SVGIG (reference sequence).

J is TRBJ1-2 and V is TRBV5-1, with 9 bases lining up with TRBD1. J was trimmed by 7 bases and V by 3 bases; bases with no gene match: 4. The CDR3 covers 13 residues. CDR1 and CDR2 from the germline V gene are SGHRS and YFSETQ. This chain's CDR3 is CASSWDRAGGYTF. CDR3 DNA: TGCGCCAGCAGCTGGGACAGGGCCGGTGGCTACACCTTC.

V usage is TRBV21-1 and J usage is TRBJ2-4; the table calls TRBD2, which could not be checked here. TRBV21-1 is labeled a pseudogene. The length of the CDR3 is 15 residues. Written as DNA, the CDR3 is TGTGCCAGCAGCAAAGGGCCCGGGAGAGAAAACATTCAGTACTTC. Its protein product is CASSKGPGRENIQYF.

CDR3 amino acids: CASSPYLQGANEQYF. The CDR3 DNA is TGTGCCAGCAGCCCCTACCTACAGGGGGCTAACGAGCAGTACTTC. This chain joins TRBV7-9 and TRBJ2-7; 9 bases are shared with TRBD1. CDR3 length: 15 amino acids. CDR1 SEHNR and CDR2 FQNEAQ come from the germline V gene (reference sequence). Unmatched junction bases numbered 10, after V lost 5 bases and J lost 5 bases. Using reference TRBV7-9 and TRBJ2-7 for the parts outside the CDR3, the full variable domain is DTGVSQNPRHKITKRGQNVTFRCDPISEHNRLYWYRQTLGQGPEFLTYFQNEAQLEKSRLLSDRFSAERPKGSFSTLEIQRTEQGDSAMYLCASSPYLQGANEQYFGPGTRLTVT.

The J gene is TRBJ2-7, the V gene TRBV7-9; 7 positions match TRBD2. V trimming: 6 bases; J trimming: 3 bases; junction bases outside the gene matches: 20. The CDR3 is 18 amino acids. Germline CDR1 reads SEHNR; CDR2 reads FQNEAQ (reference sequence). Written as DNA, the CDR3 is TGTGCCAGCAGTGCTACTAGCGATCCGGGTAGCTATGACTACGAGCAGTACTTC. Translation gives CASSATSDPGSYDYEQYF.

With respect to this clone: This could be a read error, since a much larger clone is one nucleotide away. CDR3 bases: TGTGCCAGCAGTTTTAACTCCTACGAGCAGTACTTC. Translating gives CASSFNSYEQYF. This chain connects TRBV28 to TRBJ2-7; D is uncertain. V shed 3 bases and J shed 0 bases, with 3 bases lying between them. CDR1 and CDR2 (germline): MDHEN, SYDVKM. The length of the CDR3 is 12 residues.

There are a few counts of this clone. This chain uses TRBV11-2 with TRBJ1-3; D might be TRBD1 (6 bases). This CDR3 comprises 15 residues. CDR1 is SGHAT, CDR2 FQNNGV, per germline. V lost 3 bases, J lost 4 bases, and 13 bases lay in between. CDR3 sequence reads: CASSFTGTKGNTIYF. CDR3 nucleotides: TGTGCCAGCAGCTTCACAGGGACGAAGGGAAACACCATATATTTT.

V is TRBV6-2 or TRBV6-3 and J is TRBJ2-7, with 13 bases identical to TRBD2. The trim removed 4 bases at V and 7 bases at J, leaving 4 bases unmatched. Germline V gives CDR1 MNHEY, CDR2 SVGEGT. There are 14 residues in the CDR3. CDR3: CASSSGLAGWEQYF. The DNA of the CDR3 is TGTGCCAGCAGTTCGGGACTAGCGGGATGGGAGCAGTACTTC.

V usage is TRBV14 and J usage is TRBJ2-1; TRBD2 matches 12 bases. The length of the CDR3 is 15 residues. J gave up 3 bases and V 5 bases, and 2 bases lay outside the gene matches. Germline V CDR1 and CDR2: SGHDN, FVKESK. CDR3 coding DNA: TGTGCCAGCAGCGTACTAGCGGGGGGCTACAATGAGCAGTTCTTC. Protein product: CASSVLAGGYNEQFF.

This chain connects TRBV3-1 (or the pseudogene TRBV3-2) to TRBJ2-5, with 11 nucleotides matching TRBD2. Germline CDR1 reads LGHDT; CDR2 reads YNNKEL (reference sequence). The CDR3 extends over 16 amino acids. The V gene end was trimmed by 6 bases and the J gene end by 5 bases; junction bases not matched to a gene: 11. The CDR3 spells CASSQFSGGAGETQYF. CDR3 DNA sequence: TGTGCCAGCAGTCAGTTTAGCGGGGGGGCCGGGGAGACCCAGTACTTC.

The chain combines TRBV19 with TRBJ1-5, with TRBD1 identical over 9 bases. This CDR3 has 16 residues. Germline trimming cut 5 bases from V and 0 bases from J; bases unmatched to any gene: 5. Germline CDR1 and CDR2: LNHDA and SQIVND (reference sequence). In DNA, the CDR3 is TGTGCCAGTAGTCCAGGGACAGGGAGTAGCAATCAGCCCCAGCATTTT. Translated, it gives CASSPGTGSSNQPQHF.

The V and J genes are TRBV15 and TRBJ2-3; maybe TRBD2 (6 bases). The CDR3 has 14 residues. Germline loops: CDR1 LNHNV, CDR2 YYDKDF (reference sequence). V lost 5 bases, J lost 5 bases, and 14 bases lay in between. Here the CDR3 DNA reads TGTGCCACCAGCTTAGGGACTCCCAAAGATACGCAGTATTTT. This codes for CATSLGTPKDTQYF.

The chain recombines TRBV5-6 with TRBJ2-6, with D possibly being TRBD2 (5 bases). V lost 4 bases and J 0 bases, leaving 5 bases between the germline ends. Germline V lookup: CDR1 SGHDT, CDR2 YYEEEE. This CDR3 is 14 amino acids long. The CDR3 loop is CASSRDSGANVLTF. In nucleotides, the CDR3 is TGTGCCAGCAGCCGGGACTCTGGGGCCAACGTCCTGACTTTC.

V and J are TRBV29-1 and TRBJ2-5; the match to TRBD1 covers 9 bases. V lost 5 bases to trimming and J lost 1 base; unmatched junction nucleotides: 14. Germline-derived CDR1 and CDR2 are SQVTM and ANQGSEA. The length of the CDR3 is 17 residues. For the CDR3, the DNA is TGCAGCGTTTCCGGGACAGGGTACGTCTTTCCCCAAGAGACCCAGTACTTC. This sequence encodes CSVSGTGYVFPQETQYF.

The chain has TRBV3-1 (or the pseudogene TRBV3-2) and TRBJ1-1; TRBD1 might be the D (5 bases). CDR1 and CDR2 (germline): LGHDT, YNNKEL (reference sequence). The V end was cut by 1 base, the J end by 5 bases, with 8 bases between. This CDR3 region has 13 residues. The CDR3 nucleotides read TGTGCCAGCAGCCAAGTGGGGCGGACTGAAGCTTTCTTT. As protein: CASSQVGRTEAFF.

DNA of the CDR3: TGTGCCAGCAGTTCCTGGCGGGCCGGCTATGGCTACACCTTC. It codes for CASSSWRAGYGYTF. The rearrangement uses TRBV27 and TRBJ1-2; no reliable D call. Germline CDR1 reads MNHEY; CDR2 reads SMNVEV (reference sequence). V lost 4 bases, J lost 4 bases, and 13 bases lay in between. The CDR3 runs 14 residues.

The genes are TRBV24-1 and TRBJ2-3; 8 bases fit TRBD2. The CDR3 totals 16 residues. After removal of 6 bases from V and 5 bases from J, the junction contained 12 bases not matched to a gene. Germline V gives CDR1 KGHDR, CDR2 SFDVKD. CDR3 in amino acids: CATSLGRAGVGDTQYF. For the CDR3, the DNA is TGTGCCACCAGTTTGGGGAGAGCGGGAGTGGGAGATACGCAGTATTTT.

This chain joins TRBV7-3 and TRBJ2-1; 7 bases map to TRBD2. There are 15 residues in the CDR3. V trimming: 5 bases; J trimming: 9 bases; junction bases outside the gene matches: 13. Per the germline V gene, CDR1 is SGHTA and CDR2 is FQGTGA. CDR3 nucleotide sequence: TGTGCCAGCAGCCGGGGACCGCGGGAGACGGGTGAGCAGTTCTTC. Translated: CASSRGPRETGEQFF.

This chain connects TRBV6-5 to TRBJ2-1, with 7 positions matching TRBD2. Looked up from germline, CDR1 is MNHEY and CDR2 is SVGAGI. CDR3 length: 16 residues. V lost 4 bases and J lost 0; bases outside the gene matches: 6. CDR3 in amino acids: CASSSPRGGSYNEQFF. DNA for the CDR3: TGTGCCAGCAGTTCCCCTCGCGGGGGCTCCTACAATGAGCAGTTCTTC.

The V gene is TRBV10-1, the J gene TRBJ2-7; D may be TRBD2 (7 bases). Looked up from germline, CDR1 is WNHNN and CDR2 is SYGVQD (reference sequence). V lost 6 bases, J lost 6 bases, and 12 bases lay in between. The length of the CDR3 is 12 residues. The DNA of the CDR3 is TGCGCCAGCAGCGGGGGGCCTGGCGAGCAGTACTTC. Residues: CASSGGPGEQYF.

V and J are TRBV6-5 and TRBJ2-7, with D possibly TRBD2 on 7 matching bases. CDR1 is MNHEY and CDR2 is SVGAGI in the germline V gene. This CDR3 has 16 amino acids. V gave up 0 bases and J gave up 6 bases, with 18 bases separating them. The DNA for the CDR3 is TGTGCCAGCAGTTACTCTGGCGGGGGCCCTCCCCGCGAGCAGTACTTC. The encoded protein is CASSYSGGGPPREQYF.